This is a list of T cell receptor beta chains from one sample in a study of blood T cell repertoires in COVID-19. Libraries were prepared by immunoSEQ multiplex PCR; TCRdb keeps only in-frame clonotypes and omits some of them. The data contain about 270,000 clones, 88% of them singletons. Sequenced input: PBMCs or T cells enriched from blood (not recorded which). These receptors were collected from a woman in her forties or fifties who had recovered from COVID-19. The CDR3 runs from the conserved cysteine through the conserved F or W. D genes are given only for firm matches. Size tells how often a clone was seen (once, few, many) or the class of an expanded clone, and some rows leave it out.

cdr3_nt cdr3_aa v_call clone_size d_call j_call
TGCGCCAGCAGCCGGGACAGACTAGCGCAATCCTACAATGAGCAGTTCTTC CASSRDRLAQSYNEQFF TRBV5-1 - - TRBJ2-1
TGTGCCAGCACCCCGGGTAGGACAGGGGGCATTGGTAGCAATCAGCCCCAGCATTTT CASTPGRTGGIGSNQPQHF TRBV6-2/TRBV6-3 - TRBD1 TRBJ1-5
TGTGCCAGCAGCACTAACAGGATTTGGAACACTGAAGCTTTCTTT CASSTNRIWNTEAFF TRBV21-1 - - TRBJ1-1
TGTGCCAGTAGTATACCAGGGGGCTCGCGCACTGAAGCTTTCTTT CASSIPGGSRTEAFF TRBV19 - TRBD1 TRBJ1-1
TGTGCCAGCAGTGAAAAACTAGCGGGCTACGAGCAGTACTTC CASSEKLAGYEQYF TRBV6-1 once TRBD2 TRBJ2-7
TGTGCCTGGAGTCCTGGGACAACAACTAATGAAAAACTGTTTTTT CAWSPGTTTNEKLFF TRBV30 - - TRBJ1-4
TGTGCCAGCAGTACATTTCGACAGGGGGCGTTATTTAATGAAAAACTGTTTTTT CASSTFRQGALFNEKLFF TRBV28 - TRBD1 TRBJ1-4
TGTGCCAGCAGCCGACGGGGACAGGAGGGGAACGAGCAGTACTTC CASSRRGQEGNEQYF TRBV7-9 - TRBD1 TRBJ2-7
TGTGCCAGCAGGTCCAGGGGGATCCCTAATGAAAAACTGTTTTTT CASRSRGIPNEKLFF TRBV11-2 - TRBD1 TRBJ1-4
TGTGCCAGCAGTGAACTCCACAGGGGCAATCAGCCCCAGCATTTT CASSELHRGNQPQHF TRBV6-1 - - TRBJ1-5
TGTGCCAGCAGCTCCATGAGGGAGAGCCCCTACAATGAGCAGTTCTTC CASSSMRESPYNEQFF TRBV7-9 - - TRBJ2-1
TGTGCCACCAGTGATTTAGTGTTCTGGGCAGCCAGCAATCAGCCCCAGCATTTT CATSDLVFWAASNQPQHF TRBV24-1 - - TRBJ1-5
TGTGCCAGCAGCGCGTACTCTGGAAACACCATATATTTT CASSAYSGNTIYF TRBV5-6 - - TRBJ1-3
TGTGCCAGCAGCTTAAAGTTGGCCATCGGGAGCTCCTATAATTCACCCCTCCACTTT CASSLKLAIGSSYNSPLHF TRBV7-8 - - TRBJ1-6
TGTGCCAGCAGCGTTTGGGACTTCTCCTACAATGAGCAGTTCTTC CASSVWDFSYNEQFF TRBV9 - - TRBJ2-1
TGTGCCAGCAGTTTCTTGTACTCCGGTGGTAATTCACCCCTCCACTTT CASSFLYSGGNSPLHF TRBV27 - - TRBJ1-6
TGTGCCACCAGTGGGGGCGGCGCGGGAGCCGATACGCAGTATTTT CATSGGGAGADTQYF TRBV24-1 - TRBD2 TRBJ2-3
TGTGCCAGCAGCCCGGGACAGCTCAATCAGCCCCAGCATTTT CASSPGQLNQPQHF TRBV5-5 - TRBD1 TRBJ1-5
TGTGCCAGCAGCCACGACAGTAACTATGGCTACACCTTC CASSHDSNYGYTF TRBV12-3/TRBV12-4 few - TRBJ1-2